Shown below are 16 T cell receptor beta chains from a single sample sequenced in a study of T cells after yellow fever vaccination. TCRdb independently ran MiXCR on the 5' RACE reads; one entry per CDR3 protein. Among some 200,000 distinct CDR3 sequences listed, around 3.1% were seen once. The starting material was CD4+ T cells sorted from PBMCs, obtained 10 days after the yellow fever booster vaccination. Receptor source: a man aged 18 to 29 who received the YFV17D yellow fever vaccine.

CDR3 coding DNA: TGTGCCAGCAGCCCGAGGGGAGGGGTAGCAGATACGCAGTATTTT. It is translated as CASSPRGGVADTQYF. The chain combines TRBV12-3 or TRBV12-4 with TRBJ2-3; 7 nucleotides agree with TRBD2. J lost 4 bases, V lost 6 bases, and 10 bases had no gene match. There are 15 residues in the CDR3.

This clonotype was observed many times. The J gene is TRBJ2-5, the V gene TRBV7-9; 10 positions match TRBD1. The CDR3 contains 14 residues. CDR1 is SEHNR, CDR2 FQNEAQ, per germline (reference sequence). With 3 bases clipped from V and 5 bases from J, the junction kept 3 bases outside the gene matches. CDR3 sequence (DNA): TGTGCCAGCAGCTTGACAGGGGGCGTGGAGACCCAGTACTTC. Protein: CASSLTGGVETQYF.

This chain joins TRBV24-1 and TRBJ2-6, with a tentative D call TRBD2 (5 bases). Germline-derived CDR1 and CDR2 are KGHDR and SFDVKD. There are 14 residues in the CDR3. V was shortened by 6 bases and J by 1 base, with 6 bases between the two germline ends. The CDR3 region is CATSRGSGANVLTF. For the CDR3, the DNA is TGTGCCACCAGTCGGGGATCTGGGGCCAACGTCCTGACTTTC.

For this clonotype: Since a much larger clone is just one base distant, this may be a read error. The J gene is TRBJ1-5, the V gene TRBV18; D ambiguous. Germline CDR1 reads KGHSH; CDR2 reads LQKENI. The length of the CDR3 is 14 residues. Between the trimmed V and J ends, which lost 1 base and 8 bases, there was a span of 12 bases. In nucleotides, the CDR3 is TGTGCCAGCTCACCACTAGGGCCGGATAAGCCCCAGCATTTT. Its protein is CASSPLGPDKPQHF.

This clonotype came up many times. The rearrangement uses TRBV6-6 and TRBJ2-1; D may be TRBD2 (5 bases). This CDR3 has 14 residues. Germline loops: CDR1 MNHNY, CDR2 SVGAGI (reference sequence). The ends were cut back, 4 bases at V and 5 bases at J, with 12 bases in the middle. Here the CDR3 DNA reads TGTGCCAGCAGTTCGGGGTTCGGAAACAATGAGCAGTTCTTC. This encodes CASSSGFGNNEQFF.

This clonotype was seen ten or more times. The DNA for the CDR3 is TGCAGTGCTAGAGATCGGATAGGGCTACAGCCCCAGCATTTT. Its protein is CSARDRIGLQPQHF. V usage is TRBV20-1 and J usage is TRBJ1-5; unclear D gene. This CDR3 spans 14 amino acids. Germline CDR1 is DFQATT and CDR2 is SNEGSKA (reference sequence). The V end lost 0 bases, the J end lost 7 bases, and 13 bases lay between the germline ends.

This clonotype was seen more than once but under ten times. This sequence joins TRBV6-2 or TRBV6-3 and TRBJ2-1; TRBD2 agrees at 15 bases. The CDR3 has 16 residues. Germline CDR1 reads MNHEY; CDR2 reads SVGEGT. The J segment lost 5 bases and the V segment lost 5 bases, leaving 4 bases of the junction unmatched. The CDR3 is CASSGGTSGGHNEQFF. Here the CDR3 DNA reads TGTGCCAGCAGTGGGGGGACTAGCGGGGGGCACAATGAGCAGTTCTTC.

This clonotype has just a few counts. CDR3 DNA sequence: TGTGCCAGCTCACCCTTAGCGGGAGTCACAAAAGAGACCCAGTACTTC. This encodes CASSPLAGVTKETQYF. The rearrangement uses TRBV18 and TRBJ2-5, with 9 bases identical to TRBD2. The CDR3 totals 16 residues. J gave up 3 bases and V 3 bases, and 8 bases lay outside the gene matches. Germline CDR1 and CDR2: KGHSH and LQKENI.

This clonotype was seen many times. The rearrangement uses TRBV10-3 and TRBJ2-7; a weak D match, TRBD1 (5 bases). CDR3 size: 12 residues. The V gene's germline CDR1 is ENHRY and CDR2 SYGVKD. Trimming shortened V by 4 bases and J by 3 bases, and 7 bases separated the two germline ends. The chain's CDR3 is CAISVRGYEQYF. CDR3 bases: TGTGCCATCAGTGTTAGGGGCTACGAGCAGTACTTC.

The table lists this clonotype with many counts. The chain is built from TRBV11-2 and TRBJ2-1; D is uncertain. CDR1 is SGHAT, CDR2 FQNNGV, per germline. This CDR3 has 13 amino acids. V was pared by 0 bases and J by 5 bases, with 5 bases between. The CDR3 nucleotides read TGTGCCAGCAGCTTAGACAGCCACAATGAGCAGTTCTTC. Amino acids: CASSLDSHNEQFF. The full variable domain, in which reference TRBV11-2 and TRBJ2-1 provide the parts outside the CDR3, is EAGVAQSPRYKIIEKRQSVAFWCNPISGHATLYWYQQILGQGPKLLIQFQNNGVVDDSQLPKDRFSAERLKGVDSTLKIQPAKLEDSAVYLCASSLDSHNEQFFGPGTRLTVL.

This clonotype was observed many times. The chain has TRBV7-2 and TRBJ2-3; D ambiguous. V lost 4 bases and J lost 2, with 7 bases in between. The CDR3 length is 13 residues. The germline V gene has CDR1 SGHTA and CDR2 FQGNSA. The chain's CDR3 is CASSSGPTDTQYF. Written as DNA, the CDR3 is TGTGCCAGCAGCTCCGGCCCCACAGATACGCAGTATTTT.

This clonotype turned up a few times. The chain carries TRBV5-1 and TRBJ2-1, with D unresolved. The CDR3 is made up of 14 amino acids. The V gene lost 0 bases and the J gene lost 5 bases, with 9 bases spanning the gap. CDR1 SGHRS and CDR2 YFSETQ come from the germline V gene. CDR3 sequence (DNA): TGCGCCAGCAGCTTGGGGCAGGAACACAATGAGCAGTTCTTC. It translates to CASSLGQEHNEQFF.

The chain combines TRBV20-1 with TRBJ2-1; a weak D match, TRBD2 (6 bases). The CDR3 length is 14 residues. V was clipped by 3 bases and J by 0 bases, with 9 bases between them. The V gene's germline CDR1 is DFQATT and CDR2 SNEGSKA (reference sequence). For the CDR3, the DNA is TGCAGTGCTAGTAGCGGACCCTCCTACAATGAGCAGTTCTTC. As protein: CSASSGPSYNEQFF.

In this sample, this clonotype turned up a few times. This sequence joins TRBV2 and TRBJ1-1; unclear D gene. The CDR3 has 12 residues. Trimming removed 4 bases from V and 8 bases from J, with 11 bases in between. Germline-derived CDR1 and CDR2 are SNHLY and FYNNEI. In nucleotides, the CDR3 is TGTGCCAGCAGTGTACGCCTGGGGGAAGCTTTCTTT. Translating gives CASSVRLGEAFF.

This clonotype was observed many times. This sequence joins TRBV5-1 and TRBJ1-4; weak D call: TRBD1 (5 bases). The germline CDR1 and CDR2 sequences are SGHRS and YFSETQ. There are 15 residues in the CDR3. V was pared by 0 bases and J by 8 bases, with 14 bases between. CDR3 sequence (DNA): TGCGCCAGCAGCTTGGAGGGCAGGGTGGAGGAAAAACTGTTTTTT. Encoded protein: CASSLEGRVEEKLFF.

This clonotype was recorded at least ten times. The chain links TRBV4-3 to TRBJ1-4; D is unclear. Per germline, CDR1 LGHNA and CDR2 YSLEER. Trimming left V 6 bases short and J 0 bases short, with 11 bases between. This CDR3 comprises 15 residues. The CDR3 loop reads CASRKKGATNEKLFF. DNA of the CDR3: TGCGCCAGCAGGAAAAAGGGAGCAACTAATGAAAAACTGTTTTTT.